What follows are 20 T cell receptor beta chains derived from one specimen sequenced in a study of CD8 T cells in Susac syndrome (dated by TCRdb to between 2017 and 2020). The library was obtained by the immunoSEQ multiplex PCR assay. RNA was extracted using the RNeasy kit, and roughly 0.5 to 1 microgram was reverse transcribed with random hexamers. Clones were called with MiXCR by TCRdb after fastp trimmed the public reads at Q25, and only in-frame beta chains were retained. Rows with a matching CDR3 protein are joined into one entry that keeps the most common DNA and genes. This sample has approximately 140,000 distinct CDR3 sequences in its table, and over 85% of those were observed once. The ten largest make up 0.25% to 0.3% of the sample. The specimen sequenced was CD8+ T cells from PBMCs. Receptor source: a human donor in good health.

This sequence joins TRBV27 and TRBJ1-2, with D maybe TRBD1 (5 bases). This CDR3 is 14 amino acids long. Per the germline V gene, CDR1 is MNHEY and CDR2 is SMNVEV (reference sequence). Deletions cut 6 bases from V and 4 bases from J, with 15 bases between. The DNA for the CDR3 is TGTGCCAGCAGAGACAGCCGGGCTGGCTATGGCTACACCTTC. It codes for CASRDSRAGYGYTF.

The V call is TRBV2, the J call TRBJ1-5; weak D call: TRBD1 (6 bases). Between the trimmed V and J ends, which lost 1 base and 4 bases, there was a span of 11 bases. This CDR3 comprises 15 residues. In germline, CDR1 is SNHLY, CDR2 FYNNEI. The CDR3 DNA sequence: TGTGCCAGCAGTGAAGAGGCAGGGGATAATCAGCCCCAGCATTTT. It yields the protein CASSEEAGDNQPQHF.

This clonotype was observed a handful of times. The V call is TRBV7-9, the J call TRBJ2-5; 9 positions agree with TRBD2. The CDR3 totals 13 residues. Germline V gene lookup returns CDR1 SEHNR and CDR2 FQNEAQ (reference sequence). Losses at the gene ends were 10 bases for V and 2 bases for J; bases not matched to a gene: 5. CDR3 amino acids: CAIAGALQETQYF. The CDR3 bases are TGTGCCATAGCGGGAGCCCTTCAAGAGACCCAGTACTTC.

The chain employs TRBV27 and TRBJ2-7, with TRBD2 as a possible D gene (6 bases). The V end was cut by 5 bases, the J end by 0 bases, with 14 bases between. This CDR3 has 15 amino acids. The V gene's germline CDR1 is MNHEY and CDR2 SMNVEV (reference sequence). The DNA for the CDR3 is TGTGCCAGCAGTCCCTCGTCGGAGGGCTCCTACGAGCAGTACTTC. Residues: CASSPSSEGSYEQYF.

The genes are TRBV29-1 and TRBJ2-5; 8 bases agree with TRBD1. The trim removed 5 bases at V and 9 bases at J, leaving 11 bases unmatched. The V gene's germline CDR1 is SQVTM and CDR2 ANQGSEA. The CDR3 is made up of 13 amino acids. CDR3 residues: CSVLIDRGRSQYF. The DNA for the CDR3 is TGCAGCGTTCTGATAGACAGGGGAAGGTCCCAGTACTTC.

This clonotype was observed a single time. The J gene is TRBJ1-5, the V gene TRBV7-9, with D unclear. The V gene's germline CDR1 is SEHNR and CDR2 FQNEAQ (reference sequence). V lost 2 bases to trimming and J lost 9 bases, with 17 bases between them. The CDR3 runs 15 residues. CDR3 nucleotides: TGTGCCAGCAGCTTAAATGATGACCTGGGAGGGCCCCAGCATTTT. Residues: CASSLNDDLGGPQHF.

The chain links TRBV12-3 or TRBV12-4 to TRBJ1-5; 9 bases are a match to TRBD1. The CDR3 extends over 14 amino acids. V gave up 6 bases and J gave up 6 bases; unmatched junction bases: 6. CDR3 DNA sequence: TGTGCCAGCAGCCGGGGACAGGGAGTTCAGCCCCAGCATTTT. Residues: CASSRGQGVQPQHF.

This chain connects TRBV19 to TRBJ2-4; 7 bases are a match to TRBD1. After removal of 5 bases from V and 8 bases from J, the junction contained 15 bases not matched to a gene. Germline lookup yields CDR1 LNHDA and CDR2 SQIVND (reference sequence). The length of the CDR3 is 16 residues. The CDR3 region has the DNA TGTGCCAGTAGTGGGCCAGGGACAGTAGGTTTGGACATTCAGTACTTC. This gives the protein CASSGPGTVGLDIQYF.

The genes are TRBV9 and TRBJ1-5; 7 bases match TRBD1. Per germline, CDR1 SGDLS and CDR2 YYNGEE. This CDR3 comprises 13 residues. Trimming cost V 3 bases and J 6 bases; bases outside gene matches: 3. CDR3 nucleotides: TGTGCCAGCAGCGCGGGACAGAGTCAGCCCCAGCATTTT. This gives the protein CASSAGQSQPQHF.

Here the CDR3 reads CSVALAGGSDTQYF. Here the CDR3 DNA reads TGCAGCGTTGCCCTAGCGGGGGGTTCAGATACGCAGTATTTT. The rearrangement joins TRBV29-1 to TRBJ2-3; TRBD2 agrees at 11 bases. J was trimmed by 4 bases and V by 4 bases; bases with no gene match: 4. CDR1 and CDR2 (germline): SQVTM, ANQGSEA. CDR3 length: 14 amino acids.

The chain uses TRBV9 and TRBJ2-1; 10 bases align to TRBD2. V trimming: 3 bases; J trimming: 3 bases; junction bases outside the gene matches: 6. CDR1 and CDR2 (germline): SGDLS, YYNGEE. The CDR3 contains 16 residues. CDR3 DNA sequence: TGTGCCAGCAGCGGAGCGGGAGGGTCGAGCTACAATGAGCAGTTCTTC. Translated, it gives CASSGAGGSSYNEQFF.

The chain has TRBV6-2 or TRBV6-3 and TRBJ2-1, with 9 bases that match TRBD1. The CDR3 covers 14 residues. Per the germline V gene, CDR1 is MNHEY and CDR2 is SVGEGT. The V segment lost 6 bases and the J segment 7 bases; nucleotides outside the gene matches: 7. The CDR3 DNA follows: TGTGCCAGCAGATCCGGGACAGGGATAAATGAGCAGTTCTTC. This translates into CASRSGTGINEQFF.

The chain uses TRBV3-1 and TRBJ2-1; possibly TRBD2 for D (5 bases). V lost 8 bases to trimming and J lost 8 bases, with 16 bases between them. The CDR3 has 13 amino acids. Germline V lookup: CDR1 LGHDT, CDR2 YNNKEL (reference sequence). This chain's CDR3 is CASSSTSPYEQFF. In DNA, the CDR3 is TGTGCCAGCTCCTCAACTAGTCCCTATGAGCAGTTCTTC.

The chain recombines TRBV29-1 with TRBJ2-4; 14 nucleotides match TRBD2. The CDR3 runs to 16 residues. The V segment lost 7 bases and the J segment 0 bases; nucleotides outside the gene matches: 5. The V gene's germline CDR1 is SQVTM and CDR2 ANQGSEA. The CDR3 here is CSARLAGGLAKNIQYF. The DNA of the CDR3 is TGCAGCGCACGACTAGCGGGAGGGCTAGCCAAAAACATTCAGTACTTC.

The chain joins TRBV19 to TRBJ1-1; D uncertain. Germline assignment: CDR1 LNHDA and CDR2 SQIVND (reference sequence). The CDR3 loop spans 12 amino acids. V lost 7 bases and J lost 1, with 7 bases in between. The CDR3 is CASTDWNTEAFF. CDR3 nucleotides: TGTGCCAGTACGGACTGGAACACTGAAGCTTTCTTT.

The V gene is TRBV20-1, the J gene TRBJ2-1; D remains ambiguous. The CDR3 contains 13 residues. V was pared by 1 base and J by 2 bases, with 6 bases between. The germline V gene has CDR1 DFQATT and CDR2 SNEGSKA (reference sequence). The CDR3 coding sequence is TGCAGTGCTAGAGTAATCACCTACAATGAGCAGTTCTTC. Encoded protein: CSARVITYNEQFF.

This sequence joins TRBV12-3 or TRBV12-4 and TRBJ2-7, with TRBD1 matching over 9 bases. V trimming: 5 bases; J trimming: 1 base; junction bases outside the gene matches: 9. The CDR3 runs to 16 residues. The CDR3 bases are TGTGCCAGCAGTGCTACCGGGACAGGGATTTCCTACGAGCAGTACTTC. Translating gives CASSATGTGISYEQYF.

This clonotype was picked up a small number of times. The CDR3 nucleotides read TGTGCCAGCAGCGTTGGGTCCAATCAGCCCCAGCATTTT. Protein: CASSVGSNQPQHF. V and J are TRBV9 and TRBJ1-5, with D unresolved. CDR1 SGDLS and CDR2 YYNGEE come from the germline V gene. V was clipped by 2 bases and J by 3 bases, with 6 bases between them. This CDR3 contains 13 residues.

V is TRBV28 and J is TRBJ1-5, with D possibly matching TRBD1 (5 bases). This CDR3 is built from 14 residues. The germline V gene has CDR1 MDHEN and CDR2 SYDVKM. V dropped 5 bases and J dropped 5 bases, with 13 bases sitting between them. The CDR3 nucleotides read TGTGCCAGCAGTGCACCCGGGACTTATCAGCCCCAGCATTTT. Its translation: CASSAPGTYQPQHF.

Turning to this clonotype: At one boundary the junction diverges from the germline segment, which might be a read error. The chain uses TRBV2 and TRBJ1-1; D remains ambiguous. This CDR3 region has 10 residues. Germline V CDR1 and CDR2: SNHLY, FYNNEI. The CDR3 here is CASRVTEVFF. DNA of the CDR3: TGTGCCAGCAGGGTCACTGAAGTTTTCTTT.